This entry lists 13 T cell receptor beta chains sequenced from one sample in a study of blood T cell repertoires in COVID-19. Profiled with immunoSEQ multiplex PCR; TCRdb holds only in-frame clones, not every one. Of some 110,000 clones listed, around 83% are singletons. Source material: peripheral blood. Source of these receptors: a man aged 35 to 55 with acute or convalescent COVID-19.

CDR3 sequence (DNA): TGTGCCAGCAGAAAGGAGGGCAGAGCTAACTATGGCTACACCTTC. This translates into CASRKEGRANYGYTF. The V and J genes are TRBV6-5 and TRBJ1-2; no clear D. CDR3 length equals 15 residues. Germline V gene sequence: CDR1 MNHEY, CDR2 SVGAGI. V was shortened by 6 bases and J by 0 bases, with 14 bases between the two germline ends.

CDR3 in amino acids: CASGPTGDEQYF. The CDR3 region has the DNA TGTGCCAGCGGCCCTACGGGGGACGAGCAGTACTTC. The gene calls are TRBV7-9 and TRBJ2-7, with a possible D match to TRBD2 (6 bases). Germline V gives CDR1 SEHNR, CDR2 FQNEAQ (reference sequence). The CDR3 length is 12 residues. V dropped 8 bases and J dropped 5 bases, with 13 bases sitting between them.

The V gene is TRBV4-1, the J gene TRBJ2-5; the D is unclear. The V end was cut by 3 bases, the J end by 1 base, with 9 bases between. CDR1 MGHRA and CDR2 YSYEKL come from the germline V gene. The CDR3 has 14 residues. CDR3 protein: CASSHPDFQETQYF. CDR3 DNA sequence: TGCGCCAGCAGCCACCCCGACTTCCAAGAGACCCAGTACTTC.

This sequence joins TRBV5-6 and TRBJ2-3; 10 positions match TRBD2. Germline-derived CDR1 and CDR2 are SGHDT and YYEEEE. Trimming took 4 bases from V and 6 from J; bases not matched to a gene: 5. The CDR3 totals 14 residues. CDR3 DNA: TGTGCCAGCAGCGCACTACTAGCGGGGGATACGCAGTATTTT. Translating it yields CASSALLAGDTQYF.

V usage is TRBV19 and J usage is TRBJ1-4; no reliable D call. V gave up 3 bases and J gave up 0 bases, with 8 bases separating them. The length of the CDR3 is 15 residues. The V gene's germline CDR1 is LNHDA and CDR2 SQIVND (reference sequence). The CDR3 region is CASSMGDATNEKLFF. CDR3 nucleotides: TGTGCCAGTAGTATGGGAGACGCAACTAATGAAAAACTGTTTTTT.

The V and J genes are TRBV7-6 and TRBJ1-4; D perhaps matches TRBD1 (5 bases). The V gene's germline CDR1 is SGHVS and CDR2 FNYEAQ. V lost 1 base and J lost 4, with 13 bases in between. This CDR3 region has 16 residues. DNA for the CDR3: TGTGCCAGCAGCTTAGTTCAGGGAGGAATTAATGAAAAACTGTTTTTT. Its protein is CASSLVQGGINEKLFF.

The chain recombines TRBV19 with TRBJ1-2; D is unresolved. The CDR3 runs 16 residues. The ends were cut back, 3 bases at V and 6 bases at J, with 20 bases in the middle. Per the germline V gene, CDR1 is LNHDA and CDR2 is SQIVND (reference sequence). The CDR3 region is CASSMISTSPSNGYTF. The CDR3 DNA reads TGTGCCAGTAGTATGATCAGTACATCCCCGTCCAATGGCTACACCTTC.

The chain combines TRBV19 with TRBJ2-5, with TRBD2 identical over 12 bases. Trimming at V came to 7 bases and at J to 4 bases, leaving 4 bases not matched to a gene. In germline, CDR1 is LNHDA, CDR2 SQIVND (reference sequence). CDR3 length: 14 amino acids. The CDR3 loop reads CASKQTSGGETQYF. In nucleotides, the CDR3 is TGTGCCAGTAAACAGACTAGCGGGGGAGAGACCCAGTACTTC.

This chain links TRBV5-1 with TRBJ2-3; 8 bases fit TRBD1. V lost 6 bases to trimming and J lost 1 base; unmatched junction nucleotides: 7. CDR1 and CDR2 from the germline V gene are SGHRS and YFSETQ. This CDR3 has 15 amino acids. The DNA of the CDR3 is TGCGCCAGCACGCTTGAACAGGGGGGCACAGATACGCAGTATTTT. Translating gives CASTLEQGGTDTQYF. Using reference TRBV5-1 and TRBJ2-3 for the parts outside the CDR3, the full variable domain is KAGVTQTPRYLIKTRGQQVTLSCSPISGHRSVSWYQQTPGQGLQFLFEYFSETQRNKGNFPGRFSGRQFSNSRSEMNVSTLELGDSALYLCASTLEQGGTDTQYFGPGTRLTVL.

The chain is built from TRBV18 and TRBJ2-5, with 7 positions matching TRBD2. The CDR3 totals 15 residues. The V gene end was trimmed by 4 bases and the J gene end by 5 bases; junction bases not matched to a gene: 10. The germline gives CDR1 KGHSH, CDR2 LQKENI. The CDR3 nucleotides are TGTGCCAGCTCACTAGTCGCAAGCGGGGCGGAGACCCAGTACTTC. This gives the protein CASSLVASGAETQYF.

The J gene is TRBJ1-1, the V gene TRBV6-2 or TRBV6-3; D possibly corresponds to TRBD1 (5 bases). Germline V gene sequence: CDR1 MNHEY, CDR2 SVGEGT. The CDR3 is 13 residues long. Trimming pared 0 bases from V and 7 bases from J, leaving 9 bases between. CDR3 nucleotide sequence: TGTGCCAGCAGTTACTCGGTGACAGTTGAAGCTTTCTTT. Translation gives CASSYSVTVEAFF.

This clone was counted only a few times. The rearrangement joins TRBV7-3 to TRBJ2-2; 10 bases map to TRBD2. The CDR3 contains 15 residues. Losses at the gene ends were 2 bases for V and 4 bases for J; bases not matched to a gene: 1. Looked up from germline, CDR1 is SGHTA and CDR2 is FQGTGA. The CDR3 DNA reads TGTGCCAGCAGCTTATTAGCGGGGGGCACCGGGGAGCTGTTTTTT. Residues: CASSLLAGGTGELFF. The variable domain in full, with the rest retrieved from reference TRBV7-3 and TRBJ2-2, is GAGVSQTPSNKVTEKGKYVELRCDPISGHTALYWYRQSLGQGPEFLIYFQGTGAADDSGLPNDRFFAVRPEGSVSTLKIQRTERGDSAVYLCASSLLAGGTGELFFGEGSRLTVL.

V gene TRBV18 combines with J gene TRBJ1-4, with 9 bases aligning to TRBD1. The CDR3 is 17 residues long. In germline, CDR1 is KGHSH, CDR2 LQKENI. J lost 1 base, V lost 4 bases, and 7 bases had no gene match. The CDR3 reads CASSHGQGTLTNEKLFF. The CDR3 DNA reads TGTGCCAGCTCACACGGACAGGGGACTTTAACTAATGAAAAACTGTTTTTT.